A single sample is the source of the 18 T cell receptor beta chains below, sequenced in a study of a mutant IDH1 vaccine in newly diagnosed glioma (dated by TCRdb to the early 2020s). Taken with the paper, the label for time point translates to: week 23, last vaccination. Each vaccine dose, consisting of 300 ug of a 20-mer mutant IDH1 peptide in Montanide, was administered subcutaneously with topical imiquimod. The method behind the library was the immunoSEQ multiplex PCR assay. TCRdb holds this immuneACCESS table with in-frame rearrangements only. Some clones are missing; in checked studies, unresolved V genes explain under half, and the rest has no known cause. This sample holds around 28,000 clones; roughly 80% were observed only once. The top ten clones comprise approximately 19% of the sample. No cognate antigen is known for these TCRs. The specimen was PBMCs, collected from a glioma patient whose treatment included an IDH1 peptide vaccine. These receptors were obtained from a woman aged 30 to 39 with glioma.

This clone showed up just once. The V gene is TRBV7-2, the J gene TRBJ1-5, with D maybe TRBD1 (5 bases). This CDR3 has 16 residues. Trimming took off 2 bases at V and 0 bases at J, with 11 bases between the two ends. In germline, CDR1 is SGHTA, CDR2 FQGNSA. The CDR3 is CASSLKGRDSNQPQHF. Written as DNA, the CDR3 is TGTGCCAGCAGCTTAAAGGGGAGGGATAGCAATCAGCCCCAGCATTTT.

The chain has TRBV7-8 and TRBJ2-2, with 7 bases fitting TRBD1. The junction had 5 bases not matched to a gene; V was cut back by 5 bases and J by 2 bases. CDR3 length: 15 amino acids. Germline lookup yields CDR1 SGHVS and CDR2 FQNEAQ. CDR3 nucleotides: TGTGCCAGCAGCCCCTGGGACAGAAACACCGGGGAGCTGTTTTTT. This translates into CASSPWDRNTGELFF.

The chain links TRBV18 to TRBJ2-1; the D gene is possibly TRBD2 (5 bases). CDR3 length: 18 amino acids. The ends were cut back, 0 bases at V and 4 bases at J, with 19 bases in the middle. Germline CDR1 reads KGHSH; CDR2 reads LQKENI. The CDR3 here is CASSPPDSLFPFYNEQFF. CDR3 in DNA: TGTGCCAGCTCACCACCGGACTCCCTTTTCCCTTTTTACAATGAGCAGTTCTTC.

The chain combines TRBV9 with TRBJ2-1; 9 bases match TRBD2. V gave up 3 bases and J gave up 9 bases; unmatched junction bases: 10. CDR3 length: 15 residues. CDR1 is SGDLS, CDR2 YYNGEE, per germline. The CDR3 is CASSGPWRGGTEQFF. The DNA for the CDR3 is TGTGCCAGCAGCGGACCGTGGCGGGGGGGAACTGAGCAGTTCTTC.

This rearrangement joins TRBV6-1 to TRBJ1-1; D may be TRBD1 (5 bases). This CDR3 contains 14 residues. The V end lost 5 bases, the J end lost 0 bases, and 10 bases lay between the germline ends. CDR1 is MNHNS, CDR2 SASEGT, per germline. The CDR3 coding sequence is TGTGCCAGCAGTTGGGGCAGCCTGAACACTGAAGCTTTCTTT. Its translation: CASSWGSLNTEAFF.

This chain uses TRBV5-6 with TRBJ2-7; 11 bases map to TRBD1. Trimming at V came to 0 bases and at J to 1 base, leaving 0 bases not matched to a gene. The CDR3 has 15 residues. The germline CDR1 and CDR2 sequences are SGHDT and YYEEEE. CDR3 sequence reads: CASSLGDRGSYEQYF. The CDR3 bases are TGTGCCAGCAGCTTGGGGGACAGGGGGTCCTACGAGCAGTACTTC.

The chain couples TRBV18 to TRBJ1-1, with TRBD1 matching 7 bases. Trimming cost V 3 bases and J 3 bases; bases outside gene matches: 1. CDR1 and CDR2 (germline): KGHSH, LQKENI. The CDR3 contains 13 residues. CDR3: CASSPGQDTEAFF. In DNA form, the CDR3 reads TGTGCCAGCTCACCCGGACAGGACACTGAAGCTTTCTTT.

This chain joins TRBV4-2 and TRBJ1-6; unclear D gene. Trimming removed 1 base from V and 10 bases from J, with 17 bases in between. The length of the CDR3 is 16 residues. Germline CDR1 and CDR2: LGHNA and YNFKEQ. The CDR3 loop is CASSQVRPREGSPLHF. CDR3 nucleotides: TGTGCCAGCAGCCAAGTTCGGCCTAGGGAGGGCTCACCCCTCCACTTT.

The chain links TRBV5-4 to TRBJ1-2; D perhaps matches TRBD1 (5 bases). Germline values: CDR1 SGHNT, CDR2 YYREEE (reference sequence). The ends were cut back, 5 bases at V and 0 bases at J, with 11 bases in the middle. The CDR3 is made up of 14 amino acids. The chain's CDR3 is CASSFPTANYGYTF. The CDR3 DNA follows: TGTGCCAGCAGTTTCCCGACAGCTAACTATGGCTACACCTTC.

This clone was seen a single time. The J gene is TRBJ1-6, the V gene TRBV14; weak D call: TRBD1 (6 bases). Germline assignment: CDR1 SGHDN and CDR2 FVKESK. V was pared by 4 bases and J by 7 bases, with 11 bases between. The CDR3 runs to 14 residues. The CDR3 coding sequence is TGTGCCAGCAGCCCCGGACAGTTAAATTCACCCCTCCACTTT. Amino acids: CASSPGQLNSPLHF.

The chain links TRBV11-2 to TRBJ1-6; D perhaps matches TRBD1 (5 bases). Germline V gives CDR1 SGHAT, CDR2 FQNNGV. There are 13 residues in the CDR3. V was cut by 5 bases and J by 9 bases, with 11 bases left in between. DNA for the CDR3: TGTGCCAGCAGCCCCCAAGGGGCTTCACCCCTCCACTTT. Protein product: CASSPQGASPLHF.

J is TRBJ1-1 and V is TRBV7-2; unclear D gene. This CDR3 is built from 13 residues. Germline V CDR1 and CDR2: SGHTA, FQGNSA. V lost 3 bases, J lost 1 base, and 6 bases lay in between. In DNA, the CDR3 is TGTGCCAGCAGCTTTACAGAGAACACTGAAGCTTTCTTT. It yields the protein CASSFTENTEAFF. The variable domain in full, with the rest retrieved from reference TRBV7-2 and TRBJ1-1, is GAGVSQSPSNKVTEKGKDVELRCDPISGHTALYWYRQSLGQGLEFLIYFQGNSAPDKSGLPSDRFSAERTGGSVSTLTIQRTQQEDSAVYLCASSFTENTEAFFGQGTRLTVV.

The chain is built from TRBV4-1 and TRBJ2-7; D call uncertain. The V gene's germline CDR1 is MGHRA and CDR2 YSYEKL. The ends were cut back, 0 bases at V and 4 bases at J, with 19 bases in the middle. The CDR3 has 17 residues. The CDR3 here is CASSQDSFRVPPYEQYF. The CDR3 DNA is TGCGCCAGCAGCCAAGATAGTTTCCGCGTCCCACCTTACGAGCAGTACTTC.

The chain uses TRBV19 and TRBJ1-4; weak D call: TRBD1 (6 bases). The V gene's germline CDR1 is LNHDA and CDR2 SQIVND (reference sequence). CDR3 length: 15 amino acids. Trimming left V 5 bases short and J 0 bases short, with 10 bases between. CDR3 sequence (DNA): TGTGCCAGTAGTCCCGGGACAACAACTAATGAAAAACTGTTTTTT. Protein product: CASSPGTTTNEKLFF. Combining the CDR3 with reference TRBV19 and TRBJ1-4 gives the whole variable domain DGGITQSPKYLFRKEGQNVTLSCEQNLNHDAMYWYRQDPGQGLRLIYYSQIVNDFQKGDIAEGYSVSREKKESFPLTVTSAQKNPTAFYLCASSPGTTTNEKLFFGSGTQLSVL.

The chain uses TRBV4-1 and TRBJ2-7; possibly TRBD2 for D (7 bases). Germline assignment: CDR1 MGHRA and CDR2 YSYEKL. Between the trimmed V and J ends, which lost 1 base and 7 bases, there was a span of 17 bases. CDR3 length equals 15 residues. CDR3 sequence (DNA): TGCGCCAGCAGCCAAGGGGGGGCGTCAGCGGGGGAGCAGTACTTC. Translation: CASSQGGASAGEQYF.

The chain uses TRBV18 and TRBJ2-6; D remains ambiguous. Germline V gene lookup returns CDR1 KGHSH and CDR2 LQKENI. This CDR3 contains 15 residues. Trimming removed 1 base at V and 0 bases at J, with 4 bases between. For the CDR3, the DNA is TGTGCCAGCTCACCACAGGGCTCTGGGGCCAACGTCCTGACTTTC. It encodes CASSPQGSGANVLTF.

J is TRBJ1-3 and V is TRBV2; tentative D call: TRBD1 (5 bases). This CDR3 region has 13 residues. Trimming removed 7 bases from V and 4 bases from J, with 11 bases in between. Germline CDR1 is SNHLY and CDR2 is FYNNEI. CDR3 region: CASKGMRGNTIYF. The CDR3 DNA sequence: TGTGCCAGCAAGGGGATGAGAGGAAACACCATATATTTT.

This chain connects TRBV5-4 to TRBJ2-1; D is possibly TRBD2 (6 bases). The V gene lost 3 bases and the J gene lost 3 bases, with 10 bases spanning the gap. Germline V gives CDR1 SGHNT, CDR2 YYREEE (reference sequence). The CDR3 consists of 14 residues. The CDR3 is CASSSRTNYNEQFF. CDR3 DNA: TGTGCCAGCAGCTCTAGGACTAACTACAATGAGCAGTTCTTC.